Presented here are 18 T cell receptor beta chains from one specimen sequenced in a study of response to subunit inactivated influenza vaccine. TCRdb redid the calling of the RT-PCR reads with MiXCR, one entry per CDR3 protein. The repertoire consists of 400,000 to 650,000 distinct CDR3 sequences, with around 7.7% occurring once and the leading ten covering 13%. This specimen consisted of PBMCs from blood, obtained 23 to 25 months after vaccination. The receptors stem from a man between 50 and 75 years old who received an inactivated influenza vaccine.

Ten or more counts support this clonotype. The V call is TRBV2, the J call TRBJ2-1; D gene unclear. This CDR3 has 16 amino acids. V lost 0 bases to trimming and J lost 2 bases, with 11 bases between them. Germline V gene sequence: CDR1 SNHLY, CDR2 FYNNEI. CDR3 region: CASSEALSRPYNEQFF. CDR3 sequence (DNA): TGTGCCAGCAGTGAAGCGCTAAGCAGGCCCTACAATGAGCAGTTCTTC.

A word on this clonotype: Its ends do not fully match the called genes, so a read error is possible. The chain combines TRBV7-2 with TRBJ2-1; the D gene is possibly TRBD2 (6 bases). The CDR3 covers 16 residues. CDR1 is SGHTA and CDR2 is FQGNSA in the germline V gene. For the CDR3, the DNA is TGTGCCAGCAGCTTCCACAGGAGGGGAACCTACGATGAGCAGTTCTTC. Translating it yields CASSFHRRGTYDEQFF.

This clonotype was detected ten times or more. CDR3 sequence: CSAGKNRVKDTEAFF. In DNA, the CDR3 is TGCAGTGCTGGTAAAAACAGGGTTAAGGACACTGAAGCTTTCTTT. This chain uses TRBV20-1 with TRBJ1-1, with D possibly TRBD1 on 6 matching bases. The CDR3 spans 15 residues. The germline gives CDR1 DFQATT, CDR2 SNEGSKA (reference sequence). The V end lost 5 bases, the J end lost 3 bases, and 19 bases lay between the germline ends.

The chain combines TRBV12-3 or TRBV12-4 with TRBJ2-7, with D possibly being TRBD2 (6 bases). This CDR3 has 14 residues. V was shortened by 7 bases and J by 1 base, with 14 bases between the two germline ends. CDR3 sequence: CASTTQRASYEQYF. In DNA form, the CDR3 reads TGTGCCAGCACTACTCAGCGGGCGTCCTACGAGCAGTACTTC.

The genes are TRBV2 and TRBJ2-3; no firm D call. The CDR3 has 13 residues. V lost 8 bases, J lost 0 bases, and 9 bases lay in between. The germline gives CDR1 SNHLY, CDR2 FYNNEI. The CDR3 protein is CASYYSSTDTQYF. In nucleotides, the CDR3 is TGTGCCAGCTACTATTCTAGCACAGATACGCAGTATTTT.

V is TRBV7-6 and J is TRBJ1-2; TRBD1 matches 7 bases. The CDR3 spans 18 residues. Germline-derived CDR1 and CDR2 are SGHVS and FNYEAQ. V shed 2 bases and J 2 bases; nucleotides not matched to a gene: 14. DNA of the CDR3: TGTGCCAGCAGCTTAAGCCCCCCTGGTGGACAGGAAAACTATGGCTACACCTTC. Its protein is CASSLSPPGGQENYGYTF.

This clonotype was recorded a few times. The chain links TRBV29-1 to TRBJ2-6, with D possibly TRBD2 on 5 matching bases. CDR3 length equals 17 residues. Trimming stripped 4 bases from V and 0 bases from J, with 16 bases between. The V gene's germline CDR1 is SQVTM and CDR2 ANQGSEA. CDR3 sequence reads: CSVGVFRTSSGANVLTF. The CDR3 DNA sequence: TGCAGCGTTGGCGTTTTCAGGACTTCCTCTGGGGCCAACGTCCTGACTTTC.

This clonotype was counted ten times or more. This chain connects TRBV5-6 to TRBJ2-1, with 8 bases that match TRBD1. CDR3 size: 15 residues. Germline values: CDR1 SGHDT, CDR2 YYEEEE. The junction had 5 bases not matched to a gene; V was cut back by 3 bases and J by 3 bases. CDR3 protein: CASSSPGGLYNEQFF. The CDR3 coding sequence is TGTGCCAGCAGCTCCCCAGGGGGCCTCTACAATGAGCAGTTCTTC.

This clonotype has more than one count but fewer than ten. This chain links TRBV7-8 with TRBJ2-3, with D unclear. Trimming stripped 1 base from V and 0 bases from J, with 11 bases between. Per the germline V gene, CDR1 is SGHVS and CDR2 is FQNEAQ. The length of the CDR3 is 16 residues. For the CDR3, the DNA is TGTGCCAGCAGCTTAGGGCAGAAATATAGCACAGATACGCAGTATTTT. This encodes CASSLGQKYSTDTQYF.

This clonotype was counted at least ten times. The V gene is TRBV6-1, the J gene TRBJ1-1; D is perhaps TRBD1 (6 bases). V was cut by 7 bases and J by 6 bases, with 12 bases left in between. The CDR3 spans 12 residues. CDR1 is MNHNS, CDR2 SASEGT, per germline. CDR3 region: CASKRQDAEAFF. The CDR3 DNA reads TGTGCCAGCAAGAGACAGGACGCTGAAGCTTTCTTT.

This clonotype was picked up a small number of times. The chain employs TRBV4-3 and TRBJ2-7; 7 bases agree with TRBD2. The CDR3 is made up of 15 amino acids. Trimming took 2 bases from V and 2 from J; bases not matched to a gene: 6. From germline, CDR1 is LGHNA and CDR2 YSLEER. CDR3 nucleotides: TGCGCCAGCAGCCAACAACGGGACTACCCCTACGAGCAGTACTTC. This codes for CASSQQRDYPYEQYF.

This chain connects TRBV4-3 to TRBJ2-2; 7 bases agree with TRBD2. V dropped 1 base and J dropped 1; count of bases not matched to a gene: 3. The germline gives CDR1 LGHNA, CDR2 YSLEER. The CDR3 totals 16 residues. CDR3 residues: CASSQAPSGNTGELFF. CDR3 bases: TGCGCCAGCAGCCAAGCTCCTAGCGGGAACACCGGGGAGCTGTTTTTT.

This chain connects TRBV4-2 to TRBJ2-1; 10 bases align to TRBD2. V was clipped by 2 bases and J by 8 bases; unmatched bases: 12. The CDR3 contains 17 residues. Germline lookup yields CDR1 LGHNA and CDR2 YNFKEQ. The CDR3 nucleotides read TGTGCCAGCAGCCAACCCCGGACTAGCGGAAATCCGGATGAGCAGTTCTTC. This encodes CASSQPRTSGNPDEQFF.

This clonotype was picked up a small number of times. V gene TRBV7-9 combines with J gene TRBJ1-6, with D unresolved. The CDR3 covers 14 residues. CDR1 is SEHNR, CDR2 FQNEAQ, per germline (reference sequence). Trimming removed 3 bases from V and 3 bases from J, with 6 bases in between. CDR3 residues: CASSFRDYNSPLHF. The DNA of the CDR3 is TGTGCCAGCAGCTTTAGGGACTATAATTCACCCCTCCACTTT.

V usage is TRBV4-1 and J usage is TRBJ2-2; 8 nucleotides line up with TRBD2. This CDR3 has 13 residues. V was pared by 8 bases and J by 5 bases, with 4 bases of the junction left unmatched. CDR1 is MGHRA and CDR2 is YSYEKL in the germline V gene. Written as DNA, the CDR3 is TGCGCCAGCTCGAAGCGGGGGACCGGGGAGCTGTTTTTT. Residues: CASSKRGTGELFF.

This clonotype was seen at least ten times. The CDR3 DNA reads as TGTGCCAGCAGCTACTTGGGAGGGGGCGATTCACCCCTCCACTTT. Translation gives CASSYLGGGDSPLHF. This chain connects TRBV5-6 to TRBJ1-6; 7 bases align to TRBD1. Germline loops: CDR1 SGHDT, CDR2 YYEEEE. The CDR3 has 15 residues. V shed 3 bases and J 8 bases; nucleotides not matched to a gene: 8.

This clonotype was observed many times. The gene calls are TRBV5-1 and TRBJ1-2; 8 nucleotides align to TRBD1. CDR1 SGHRS and CDR2 YFSETQ come from the germline V gene. This CDR3 comprises 12 residues. J lost 5 bases, V lost 7 bases, and 4 bases had no gene match. CDR3 DNA: TGCGCCAGCTCCGGACAGGGATATGGCTACACCTTC. It is translated as CASSGQGYGYTF. Supplemented by reference TRBV5-1 and TRBJ1-2, the full variable domain reads KAGVTQTPRYLIKTRGQQVTLSCSPISGHRSVSWYQQTPGQGLQFLFEYFSETQRNKGNFPGRFSGRQFSNSRSEMNVSTLELGDSALYLCASSGQGYGYTFGSGTRLTVV.

This clonotype came up many times. The chain recombines TRBV29-1 with TRBJ2-7; D unresolved. Germline V gene lookup returns CDR1 SQVTM and CDR2 ANQGSEA. The CDR3 has 11 residues. The germline V and J ends were trimmed by 3 bases and 2 bases, with 5 bases remaining between them. The CDR3: CSVEVAYEQYF. The CDR3 coding sequence is TGCAGCGTTGAGGTAGCCTACGAGCAGTACTTC.